The 32 T cell receptor beta chains reported below all come from one sample, sequenced in a study of CD8 T cells in Susac syndrome. cDNA came from around 0.54 to 1 ug RNA primed by random hexamers. In TCRdb, the immunoSEQ multiplex PCR reads were re-called with MiXCR into one record per CDR3 protein. The data show a few hundred thousand distinct CDR3 sequences, more than 80% seen once. Sequencing was performed on CD8+ T cells from PBMCs. These receptors all come from a human donor with multiple sclerosis.

The chain employs TRBV4-1 and TRBJ2-5, with D uncertain. Germline V lookup: CDR1 MGHRA, CDR2 YSYEKL. V was cut by 0 bases and J by 3 bases, with 14 bases left in between. The CDR3 covers 16 residues. The CDR3, as DNA: TGCGCCAGCAGCCAAGACGAAAGCAGCAGAGAAGAGACCCAGTACTTC. Protein: CASSQDESSREETQYF.

This chain uses TRBV7-8 with TRBJ2-7; 7 bases align to TRBD1. Germline assignment: CDR1 SGHVS and CDR2 FQNEAQ. The CDR3 runs to 13 residues. Losses at the gene ends were 9 bases for V and 0 bases for J; bases not matched to a gene: 5. The CDR3 DNA reads TGTGCCAGTCACAGGGGAAACTCCTACGAGCAGTACTTC. Its protein product is CASHRGNSYEQYF.

The CDR3 loop is CSARNRILTDTQYF. The CDR3 DNA follows: TGCAGTGCTAGAAACAGGATCCTCACAGATACGCAGTATTTT. The chain couples TRBV20-1 to TRBJ2-3, with a possible D match to TRBD1 (5 bases). V was cut by 2 bases and J by 2 bases, with 11 bases left in between. From germline, CDR1 is DFQATT and CDR2 SNEGSKA (reference sequence). The CDR3 is 14 residues long.

This chain links TRBV12-5 with TRBJ2-5, with 14 bases lining up with TRBD2. CDR3 length: 15 residues. Looked up from germline, CDR1 is LGHNT and CDR2 is FRNRAP. Losses at the gene ends were 3 bases for V and 5 bases for J; bases not matched to a gene: 2. The CDR3 region is CASGFGLAGGETQYF. The CDR3 region has the DNA TGTGCTAGTGGTTTCGGACTAGCGGGGGGTGAGACCCAGTACTTC.

V is TRBV11-2 and J is TRBJ2-5; either TRBD1 or TRBD2 may supply D (5 bases each). CDR1 SGHAT and CDR2 FQNNGV come from the germline V gene. Trimming shortened V by 4 bases and J by 4 bases, and 16 bases separated the two germline ends. The CDR3 has 15 residues. Written as DNA, the CDR3 is TGTGCCAGCAGCTCTGATGCGAGGGGTGGAGAGACCCAGTACTTC. Residues: CASSSDARGGETQYF.

The chain carries TRBV9 and TRBJ2-6, with a tentative D call TRBD1 (5 bases). Trimming cost V 2 bases and J 4 bases, with 7 bases left between them. This CDR3 is built from 14 residues. The germline V gene has CDR1 SGDLS and CDR2 YYNGEE. As DNA, the CDR3 is TGTGCCAGCAGCGTCAACAGGGGGGCCAACGTCCTGACTTTC. It is translated as CASSVNRGANVLTF.

In its sample, this clonotype was seen once. The chain couples TRBV28 to TRBJ1-3, with D possibly matching TRBD1 (5 bases). Germline assignment: CDR1 MDHEN and CDR2 SYDVKM. The CDR3 runs 20 residues. Trimming shortened V by 3 bases and J by 0 bases, and 24 bases separated the two germline ends. CDR3 sequence reads: CASSLDLTARNPNSGNTIYF. The CDR3 DNA is TGTGCCAGCAGTTTGGACCTGACAGCAAGAAACCCAAACTCTGGAAACACCATATATTTT.

The rearrangement joins TRBV28 to TRBJ2-3, with D possibly matching TRBD1 (5 bases). The V and J ends lost 6 bases and 3 bases respectively, with 25 bases between them. CDR3 size: 18 residues. CDR1 is MDHEN and CDR2 is SYDVKM in the germline V gene. The CDR3: CASSPKFSAGPVTDTQYF. The CDR3 region has the DNA TGTGCCAGCAGCCCAAAATTTAGTGCAGGGCCGGTTACAGATACGCAGTATTTT.

In nucleotides, the CDR3 is TGTGCCAGTAGTATTGGGCCCGACGGTTCCTACGAGCAGTACTTC. Amino acid sequence: CASSIGPDGSYEQYF. This chain connects TRBV19 to TRBJ2-7, with D unresolved. This CDR3 is built from 15 residues. The germline gives CDR1 LNHDA, CDR2 SQIVND (reference sequence). Trimming pared 3 bases from V and 1 base from J, leaving 13 bases between.

The chain combines TRBV7-9 with TRBJ1-2; possibly TRBD1 for D (5 bases). The ends were cut back, 7 bases at V and 8 bases at J, with 26 bases in the middle. The CDR3 extends over 16 amino acids. Germline lookup yields CDR1 SEHNR and CDR2 FQNEAQ (reference sequence). The CDR3 spells CASTRYRTSLGAGYTF. The CDR3 DNA reads TGTGCCAGCACCCGATACCGGACCAGCTTAGGGGCGGGCTACACCTTC.

This clonotype was detected only a few times. The CDR3 is CASSPGPEQFF. Here the CDR3 DNA reads TGTGCCAGCTCACCAGGGCCGGAGCAGTTCTTC. The genes are TRBV18 and TRBJ2-1; D is undetermined. V was pared by 2 bases and J by 10 bases, with 6 bases between. This CDR3 is built from 11 residues. The germline V gene has CDR1 KGHSH and CDR2 LQKENI.

The chain employs TRBV30 and TRBJ1-2; D unclear. Trimming removed 6 bases from V and 3 bases from J, with 14 bases in between. This CDR3 is 13 amino acids long. Germline V gene data show CDR1 as GTSNPN and CDR2 as SVGIG (reference sequence). The chain's CDR3 is CACETDYYYGYTF. As DNA, the CDR3 is TGTGCCTGCGAGACGGATTACTACTATGGCTACACCTTC.

The rearrangement links TRBV2 to TRBJ1-5; 7 positions agree with TRBD1. This CDR3 spans 17 amino acids. Per the germline V gene, CDR1 is SNHLY and CDR2 is FYNNEI. The junction had 10 bases not matched to a gene; V was cut back by 4 bases and J by 1 base. CDR3 region: CASSGNRGEWSNQPQHF. The CDR3 DNA sequence: TGTGCCAGCAGTGGGAACAGGGGAGAGTGGAGCAATCAGCCCCAGCATTTT. Full variable domain (rest looked up from reference TRBV2 and TRBJ1-5): EPEVTQTPSHQVTQMGQEVILRCVPISNHLYFYWYRQILGQKVEFLVSFYNNEISEKSEIFDDQFSVERPDGSNFTLKIRSTKLEDSAMYFCASSGNRGEWSNQPQHFGDGTRLSIL.

The CDR3 reads CASSSLGPNEQFF. CDR3 bases: TGTGCCAGCAGTTCACTAGGGCCCAATGAGCAGTTCTTC. The V call is TRBV12-3 or TRBV12-4, the J call TRBJ2-1, with a weak D call TRBD2 (5 bases). The V end was cut by 4 bases, the J end by 6 bases, with 10 bases between. The CDR3 spans 13 residues.

The rearrangement uses TRBV20-1 and TRBJ2-4; D gene unclear. The ends were cut back, 2 bases at V and 0 bases at J, with 11 bases in the middle. CDR3 length: 15 amino acids. Germline CDR1 DFQATT, CDR2 SNEGSKA (reference sequence). As DNA, the CDR3 is TGCAGTGCTAGACCTTCGGAATCAGCCAAAAACATTCAGTACTTC. Amino acids: CSARPSESAKNIQYF.

The DNA for the CDR3 is TGCAGCGTGGATCTGACAGGACTGAACACTGAAGCTTTCTTT. Amino acid sequence: CSVDLTGLNTEAFF. J is TRBJ1-1 and V is TRBV29-1, with D tentatively TRBD1 (6 bases). V lost 6 bases, J lost 0 bases, and 14 bases lay in between. CDR1 SQVTM and CDR2 ANQGSEA come from the germline V gene. This CDR3 contains 14 residues.

The chain carries TRBV4-1 and TRBJ2-1; 7 positions match TRBD2. The germline gives CDR1 MGHRA, CDR2 YSYEKL. The CDR3 is 15 amino acids. Trimming cost V 0 bases and J 5 bases; bases outside gene matches: 4. CDR3 nucleotide sequence: TGCGCCAGCAGCCAAGATCCGGGGGGAGACAATGAGCAGTTCTTC. It translates to CASSQDPGGDNEQFF.

The CDR3 DNA is TGTGCCAGCAGCCTGGCACAGGGATGGGCCGGGGAGCTGTTTTTT. It is translated as CASSLAQGWAGELFF. This chain joins TRBV5-4 and TRBJ2-2; TRBD1 might be the D (6 bases). Germline V gives CDR1 SGHNT, CDR2 YYREEE (reference sequence). The CDR3 is made up of 15 amino acids. The V and J ends lost 4 bases and 6 bases respectively, with 16 bases between them.

The rearrangement joins TRBV4-1 to TRBJ1-1; D remains ambiguous. Trimming removed 6 bases at V and 5 bases at J, with 13 bases between. In germline, CDR1 is MGHRA, CDR2 YSYEKL. The CDR3 length is 13 residues. CDR3 amino acids: CASREVGETEAFF. The CDR3 DNA follows: TGCGCCAGCAGAGAGGTTGGGGAAACTGAAGCTTTCTTT.

The V and J genes are TRBV4-1 and TRBJ2-2; D remains ambiguous. This CDR3 is 14 amino acids long. The germline V gene encodes CDR1 MGHRA and CDR2 YSYEKL. Trimming left V 0 bases short and J 5 bases short, with 7 bases between. This chain's CDR3 is CASSQEGPTGELFF. CDR3 coding DNA: TGCGCCAGCAGCCAAGAAGGGCCTACCGGGGAGCTGTTTTTT.

The gene calls are TRBV6-5 and TRBJ2-5; tentatively, D is TRBD1 (5 bases). V lost 1 base, J lost 2 bases, and 14 bases lay in between. This CDR3 contains 16 residues. The germline gives CDR1 MNHEY, CDR2 SVGAGI. This CDR3 reads CASSYWGEVGQETQYF. The CDR3 coding sequence is TGTGCCAGCAGTTACTGGGGCGAGGTTGGACAAGAGACCCAGTACTTC.

This clonotype was detected only once. The V call is TRBV11-2, the J call TRBJ1-2; D unclear. Germline V gene lookup returns CDR1 SGHAT and CDR2 FQNNGV. CDR3 length: 18 residues. Trimming took 5 bases from V and 2 from J, leaving 24 bases between them. The CDR3 here is CASSPWMARGGRNYGYTF. The CDR3 coding sequence is TGTGCCAGCAGCCCTTGGATGGCCCGCGGCGGGCGAAACTATGGCTACACCTTC.

This chain uses TRBV11-1 with TRBJ2-1; D is perhaps TRBD1 (5 bases). Germline CDR1 and CDR2: SGHAT and FQDESV (reference sequence). The CDR3 sequence is 17 residues long. With 1 base removed from V and 4 bases from J, the gap between germline ends came to 17 bases. CDR3 amino acids: CASSLVQGLIVYNEQFF. CDR3 bases: TGTGCCAGCAGCTTAGTGCAGGGTTTAATTGTGTACAATGAGCAGTTCTTC. Using reference TRBV11-1 and TRBJ2-1 for the parts outside the CDR3, the full variable domain is EAEVAQSPRYKITEKSQAVAFWCDPISGHATLYWYRQILGQGPELLVQFQDESVVDDSQLPKDRFSAERLKGVDSTLKIQPAELGDSAMYLCASSLVQGLIVYNEQFFGPGTRLTVL.

The rearrangement links TRBV19 to TRBJ1-5; 9 bases align to TRBD1. CDR1 LNHDA and CDR2 SQIVND come from the germline V gene (reference sequence). Germline trimming cut 7 bases from V and 0 bases from J; bases unmatched to any gene: 16. The CDR3 spans 19 residues. DNA for the CDR3: TGTGCCAGTACCCCCCGCCAGGACAGGGGATTTTATAGCAATCAGCCCCAGCATTTT. This codes for CASTPRQDRGFYSNQPQHF. Supplemented by reference TRBV19 and TRBJ1-5, the full variable domain reads DGGITQSPKYLFRKEGQNVTLSCEQNLNHDAMYWYRQDPGQGLRLIYYSQIVNDFQKGDIAEGYSVSREKKESFPLTVTSAQKNPTAFYLCASTPRQDRGFYSNQPQHFGDGTRLSIL.

This sequence joins TRBV20-1 and TRBJ2-5; no clear D. From germline, CDR1 is DFQATT and CDR2 SNEGSKA (reference sequence). Trimming took 4 bases from V and 0 from J, leaving 9 bases between them. CDR3 size: 13 residues. The CDR3 coding sequence is TGCAGTGCTATCGACATTTACCAAGAGACCCAGTACTTC. Its protein is CSAIDIYQETQYF.

V is TRBV20-1 and J is TRBJ2-1, with 11 bases aligning to TRBD2. CDR1 and CDR2 (germline): DFQATT, SNEGSKA (reference sequence). The CDR3 has 16 residues. V was clipped by 7 bases and J by 3 bases; unmatched bases: 11. CDR3 coding DNA: TGCAGTGGACGAGAACTCGGGACTAGCGGCTACAATGAGCAGTTCTTC. This gives the protein CSGRELGTSGYNEQFF.

J is TRBJ2-5 and V is TRBV7-6; 10 bases agree with TRBD2. CDR3 length equals 14 residues. CDR1 is SGHVS, CDR2 FNYEAQ, per germline. The V and J ends lost 5 bases and 3 bases, in that order; junction bases with no gene match: 3. CDR3 DNA sequence: TGTGCCAGCAGCCGTGGACTAGCGGAAGAGACCCAGTACTTC. It is translated as CASSRGLAEETQYF. The full variable domain, its missing parts supplied by reference TRBV7-6 and TRBJ2-5, is GAGVSQSPRYKVTKRGQDVALRCDPISGHVSLYWYRQALGQGPEFLTYFNYEAQQDKSGLPNDRFSAERPEGSISTLTIQRTEQRDSAMYRCASSRGLAEETQYFGPGTRLLVL.

V is TRBV14 and J is TRBJ2-1; no clear D gene. Trimming left V 3 bases short and J 4 bases short, with 1 base between. The germline CDR1 and CDR2 sequences are SGHDN and FVKESK. The CDR3 contains 11 residues. In DNA form, the CDR3 reads TGTGCCAGCAGCCATTACAATGAGCAGTTCTTC. This sequence encodes CASSHYNEQFF. The entire variable domain, with the rest obtained from reference TRBV14 and TRBJ2-1, is as follows: EAGVTQFPSHSVIEKGQTVTLRCDPISGHDNLYWYRRVMGKEIKFLLHFVKESKQDESGMPNNRFLAERTGGTYSTLKVQPAELEDSGVYFCASSHYNEQFFGPGTRLTVL.

As concerns this clonotype: A read error may produce the germline difference seen at one junction end. This chain connects TRBV7-9 to TRBJ2-7; 7 bases are shared with TRBD1. This CDR3 has 14 residues. In germline, CDR1 is SEHNR, CDR2 FQNEAQ (reference sequence). In nucleotides, the CDR3 is TGTGCCAGCAGCTCAGGGACAGATTCCTGCGAGCAGTACTTC. This encodes CASSSGTDSCEQYF. Drawing the rest from reference TRBV7-9 and TRBJ2-7, the complete variable domain is DTGVSQNPRHKITKRGQNVTFRCDPISEHNRLYWYRQTLGQGPEFLTYFQNEAQLEKSRLLSDRFSAERPKGSFSTLEIQRTEQGDSAMYLCASSSGTDSCEQYFGPGTRLTVT.

This chain connects TRBV6-5 to TRBJ1-2; D gene uncertain. This CDR3 spans 13 amino acids. Trimming removed 2 bases at V and 8 bases at J, with 12 bases between. Germline CDR1 reads MNHEY; CDR2 reads SVGAGI. The CDR3 DNA sequence: TGTGCCAGCAGTTACGACGGCGTGAAAGGCTACACCTTC. This encodes CASSYDGVKGYTF.

The J gene is TRBJ2-3, the V gene TRBV18; D unclear. The CDR3 covers 16 residues. The V gene's germline CDR1 is KGHSH and CDR2 LQKENI. V was cut by 0 bases and J by 7 bases, with 17 bases left in between. CDR3 DNA: TGTGCCAGCTCACCACCGCTCGCGGTAGATCTGAATACGCAGTATTTT. Its translation is CASSPPLAVDLNTQYF.

As DNA, the CDR3 is TGTGCCAGCAGCTTAGGGACCCCGGTGGCAGATACGCAGTATTTT. It yields the protein CASSLGTPVADTQYF. The V call is TRBV13, the J call TRBJ2-3; D remains ambiguous. With 0 bases removed from V and 4 bases from J, the gap between germline ends came to 11 bases. The length of the CDR3 is 15 residues. Per the germline V gene, CDR1 is PRHDT and CDR2 is FYEKMQ (reference sequence).